The next 27 T cell receptor beta chains were all read from a single sample in a study of blood T cell repertoires in COVID-19. Some clones are missing from TCRdb's copy, which holds only in-frame ones; the method was immunoSEQ multiplex PCR. This table holds about 280,000 clones, 65% to 90% found once. The sequenced material came from peripheral blood. The receptors stem from a woman in her 70s with COVID-19, enrolled during active disease.

As concerns this clone: The sample has other DNA sequences that encode this CDR3 too. This chain links TRBV7-9 with TRBJ2-7; TRBD1 matches 7 bases. The V and J ends lost 1 base and 2 bases, in that order; junction bases with no gene match: 2. Germline V CDR1 and CDR2: SEHNR, FQNEAQ (reference sequence). CDR3 size: 14 residues. The CDR3: CASSLGGGPYEQYF. As DNA, the CDR3 is TGTGCCAGCAGCTTAGGAGGGGGCCCCTACGAGCAGTACTTC.

The genes are TRBV6-6 and TRBJ2-7; TRBD2 agrees at 10 bases. The CDR3 is made up of 15 amino acids. The V gene end was trimmed by 4 bases and the J gene end by 5 bases; junction bases not matched to a gene: 8. Germline V gene lookup returns CDR1 MNHNY and CDR2 SVGAGI (reference sequence). CDR3 amino acids: CASSFYTGTSDEQYF. CDR3 nucleotides: TGTGCCAGCAGTTTTTACACCGGGACTAGCGACGAGCAGTACTTC.

The CDR3 region has the DNA TGTGCCAGCAGCCCGCGGGGCGGGGTAAGCTCCTACGAGCAGTACTTC. Translated: CASSPRGGVSSYEQYF. This chain links TRBV7-2 with TRBJ2-7; D may be TRBD2 (6 bases). Germline V gene sequence: CDR1 SGHTA, CDR2 FQGNSA. CDR3 length: 16 amino acids. The V and J ends lost 5 bases and 0 bases respectively, with 17 bases between them. The variable domain in full, completed from reference TRBV7-2 and TRBJ2-7, reads GAGVSQSPSNKVTEKGKDVELRCDPISGHTALYWYRQSLGQGLEFLIYFQGNSAPDKSGLPSDRFSAERTGGSVSTLTIQRTQQEDSAVYLCASSPRGGVSSYEQYFGPGTRLTVT.

For the CDR3, the DNA is TGCGCCAGCAGCCAAGCCCCGACAGGGGGGAATGAAAAACTGTTTTTT. It translates to CASSQAPTGGNEKLFF. The chain is built from TRBV4-1 and TRBJ1-4, with TRBD1 matching over 9 bases. CDR3 length: 16 amino acids. In germline, CDR1 is MGHRA, CDR2 YSYEKL. V dropped 1 base and J dropped 5; count of bases not matched to a gene: 5.

V and J are TRBV3-1 (or the pseudogene TRBV3-2) and TRBJ2-7; TRBD2 aligns across 7 bases. With V trimmed by 1 base and J by 2 bases, 2 bases remained unmatched. CDR1 and CDR2 from the germline V gene are LGHDT and YNNKEL (reference sequence). The CDR3 totals 14 residues. This CDR3 is CASSQVSGTYEQYF. CDR3 nucleotides: TGTGCCAGCAGCCAAGTGAGCGGGACCTACGAGCAGTACTTC.

The V gene is TRBV3-1 (or the pseudogene TRBV3-2), the J gene TRBJ1-3; D is possibly TRBD1 (5 bases). Germline V gene lookup returns CDR1 LGHDT and CDR2 YNNKEL (reference sequence). V was pared by 4 bases and J by 0 bases, with 10 bases between. The length of the CDR3 is 15 residues. The CDR3 loop is CASSPAGNSGNTIYF. For the CDR3, the DNA is TGTGCCAGCAGCCCGGCAGGGAACTCTGGAAACACCATATATTTT.

For the CDR3, the DNA is TGTGCCAGCAGCAAGACAGGGGACTATGGCTACACCTTC. This codes for CASSKTGDYGYTF. The V and J genes are TRBV3-1 (or the pseudogene TRBV3-2) and TRBJ1-2, with 8 bases matching TRBD1. The length of the CDR3 is 13 residues. Germline CDR1 and CDR2: LGHDT and YNNKEL (reference sequence). Trimming removed 5 bases from V and 3 bases from J; junction bases left unmatched: 2.

This clone was seen just once. V is TRBV5-8 and J is TRBJ1-4; the D is unclear. The CDR3 length is 15 residues. Germline loops: CDR1 SGHTS, CDR2 YDEGEE. V lost 0 bases, J lost 7 bases, and 13 bases lay in between. The CDR3 DNA reads TGTGCCAGCAGCTTGGCGCGGTTTGGAAGTGAAAAACTGTTTTTT. Translated, it gives CASSLARFGSEKLFF.

The chain has TRBV27 and TRBJ2-2; 7 bases match TRBD1. CDR3 length: 13 residues. With 6 bases clipped from V and 7 bases from J, the junction kept 5 bases outside the gene matches. Germline assignment: CDR1 MNHEY and CDR2 SMNVEV (reference sequence). CDR3 nucleotide sequence: TGTGCCAGCAGCCGACAGGGTGGCGGGGAGCTGTTTTTT. Encoded protein: CASSRQGGGELFF.

This clone has only one observation. This rearrangement joins TRBV24-1 to TRBJ2-3; 11 bases fit TRBD2. CDR1 is KGHDR, CDR2 SFDVKD, per germline. Trimming at V came to 5 bases and at J to 2 bases, leaving 5 bases not matched to a gene. This CDR3 has 16 residues. The DNA of the CDR3 is TGTGCCACCAGTGGTTTAGCGGGGGGGCACACAGATACGCAGTATTTT. It encodes CATSGLAGGHTDTQYF.

This clone was found once. The V and J genes are TRBV5-1 and TRBJ2-2; tentative D call: TRBD2 (6 bases). Germline V gene data show CDR1 as SGHRS and CDR2 as YFSETQ. The CDR3 runs to 15 residues. The V end lost 5 bases, the J end lost 0 bases, and 11 bases lay between the germline ends. Here the CDR3 reads CASREGPANTGELFF. The CDR3 coding sequence is TGCGCCAGCAGGGAGGGGCCAGCGAACACCGGGGAGCTGTTTTTT.

This chain links TRBV6-5 with TRBJ1-2; TRBD1 might be the D (5 bases). Germline CDR1 MNHEY, CDR2 SVGAGI. CDR3 size: 14 residues. Deletions cut 0 bases from V and 4 bases from J, with 9 bases between. For the CDR3, the DNA is TGTGCCAGCAGTTACTCGAAGACAGTCTATGGCTACACCTTC. Its translation is CASSYSKTVYGYTF.

This chain links TRBV12-3 or TRBV12-4 with TRBJ2-6, with D maybe TRBD1 (6 bases). This CDR3 contains 13 residues. Between the trimmed V and J ends, which lost 10 bases and 0 bases, there was a span of 7 bases. The CDR3, as DNA: TGTGCCAAGACAGGCTCTGGGGCCAACGTCCTGACTTTC. This translates into CAKTGSGANVLTF.

This chain uses TRBV25-1 with TRBJ1-4; D unclear. The V end lost 4 bases, the J end lost 0 bases, and 15 bases lay between the germline ends. The CDR3 is 17 amino acids. CDR1 and CDR2 (germline): MGHDK, SYGVNS. Here the CDR3 reads CASSGMAGFATNEKLFF. The CDR3 nucleotides read TGTGCCAGCAGTGGGATGGCGGGGTTTGCAACTAATGAAAAACTGTTTTTT. Complete variable domain (other parts from reference TRBV25-1 and TRBJ1-4): EADIYQTPRYLVIGTGKKITLECSQTMGHDKMYWYQQDPGMELHLIHYSYGVNSTEKGDLSSESTVSRIRTEHFPLTLESARPSHTSQYLCASSGMAGFATNEKLFFGSGTQLSVL.

CDR3 nucleotide sequence: TGTGCCAGCTTAAAAGGGGGGGGAGATACGCAGTATTTT. It encodes CASLKGGGDTQYF. The chain carries TRBV28 and TRBJ2-3, with D possibly TRBD2 on 7 matching bases. The CDR3 totals 13 residues. Germline CDR1 reads MDHEN; CDR2 reads SYDVKM. Between the trimmed V and J ends, which lost 8 bases and 5 bases, there was a span of 14 bases.

The chain carries TRBV21-1 and TRBJ1-5. TRBV21-1 constitutes a pseudogene. The CDR3 spans 14 residues. The DNA for the CDR3 is TGTGCCAGCCGCCCGAGGGAGGGGTTTCATCCCCAGCATTTT. It codes for CASRPREGFHPQHF.

The chain uses TRBV11-2 and TRBJ1-2; D remains unclear. Between the trimmed V and J ends, which lost 1 base and 3 bases, there was a span of 6 bases. Per the germline V gene, CDR1 is SGHAT and CDR2 is FQNNGV. The CDR3 has 13 residues. In DNA form, the CDR3 reads TGTGCCAGCAGCTTAGGGGCAGACTATGGCTACACCTTC. Residues: CASSLGADYGYTF.

J is TRBJ1-1 and V is TRBV5-8, with 7 bases matching TRBD1. V was pared by 2 bases and J by 4 bases, with 5 bases of the junction left unmatched. CDR3 length: 14 amino acids. CDR1 and CDR2 (germline): SGHTS, YDEGEE. CDR3 sequence: CASSFDRAATEAFF. CDR3 nucleotides: TGTGCCAGCAGCTTCGACAGGGCCGCCACTGAAGCTTTCTTT.

The rearrangement uses TRBV24-1 and TRBJ1-1, with a weak D call TRBD1 (5 bases). V was shortened by 6 bases and J by 4 bases, with 14 bases between the two germline ends. CDR1 and CDR2 from the germline V gene are KGHDR and SFDVKD. CDR3 length: 14 amino acids. CDR3: CATSLRGGTTEAFF. The CDR3 DNA follows: TGTGCCACCAGTCTCCGTGGGGGGACCACTGAAGCTTTCTTT.

In its sample, this clone was seen a few times. V usage is TRBV7-9 and J usage is TRBJ2-2; perhaps TRBD1 as D (5 bases). The CDR3 covers 14 residues. CDR1 is SEHNR, CDR2 FQNEAQ, per germline (reference sequence). Trimming stripped 6 bases from V and 1 base from J, with 9 bases between. CDR3 coding DNA: TGTGCCAGCAGATCTCAGGGGAACACCGGGGAGCTGTTTTTT. This translates into CASRSQGNTGELFF. Together with reference TRBV7-9 and TRBJ2-2, the CDR3 gives the full variable domain: DTGVSQNPRHKITKRGQNVTFRCDPISEHNRLYWYRQTLGQGPEFLTYFQNEAQLEKSRLLSDRFSAERPKGSFSTLEIQRTEQGDSAMYLCASRSQGNTGELFFGEGSRLTVL.

This chain uses TRBV28 with TRBJ2-7; the match to TRBD1 covers 9 bases. The CDR3 length is 14 residues. Germline V CDR1 and CDR2: MDHEN, SYDVKM. The ends lost 7 bases at V and 5 bases at J; junction bases unmatched: 9. The CDR3 reads CASNTGTGLDEQYF. In DNA, the CDR3 is TGTGCCAGCAATACCGGGACAGGGTTGGACGAGCAGTACTTC.

The rearrangement uses TRBV28 and TRBJ1-4; TRBD1 aligns across 7 bases. V dropped 5 bases and J dropped 8; count of bases not matched to a gene: 11. The CDR3 is 15 amino acids. Germline-derived CDR1 and CDR2 are MDHEN and SYDVKM. CDR3 protein: CASSQRQGREEKLFF. DNA for the CDR3: TGTGCCAGCAGTCAAAGACAGGGAAGGGAGGAAAAACTGTTTTTT.

This rearrangement joins TRBV7-2 to TRBJ2-1; possibly TRBD1 for D (5 bases). The germline V and J ends were trimmed by 1 base and 4 bases, with 8 bases remaining between them. Looked up from germline, CDR1 is SGHTA and CDR2 is FQGNSA. CDR3 length: 14 residues. CDR3 DNA sequence: TGTGCCAGCAGCTTAGATGACAGTTACAATGAGCAGTTCTTC. Translation: CASSLDDSYNEQFF.

The V and J genes are TRBV6-5 and TRBJ1-1, with D unclear. CDR1 and CDR2 (germline): MNHEY, SVGAGI. V lost 7 bases to trimming and J lost 3 bases, with 12 bases between them. This CDR3 region has 13 residues. The CDR3 region has the DNA TGTGCCAGCACCGACTTCGGGGACACTGAAGCTTTCTTT. Translating it yields CASTDFGDTEAFF.

The chain is built from TRBV12-3 or TRBV12-4 and TRBJ2-5, with D unresolved. The length of the CDR3 is 11 residues. Trimming took off 7 bases at V and 0 bases at J, with 3 bases between the two ends. In DNA form, the CDR3 reads TGTGCCAGCACCTACCAAGAGACCCAGTACTTC. Translated: CASTYQETQYF.

This clone was seen only a few times. DNA of the CDR3: TGCGCCAGCAGCTTGGGCCAGGGAGGACAGCCCCAGCATTTT. It codes for CASSLGQGGQPQHF. The gene calls are TRBV5-1 and TRBJ1-5, with a possible D match to TRBD1 (5 bases). Trimming shortened V by 0 bases and J by 7 bases, and 11 bases separated the two germline ends. Germline V lookup: CDR1 SGHRS, CDR2 YFSETQ. This CDR3 has 14 residues.

This rearrangement joins TRBV2 to TRBJ1-1; D perhaps matches TRBD1 (6 bases). The CDR3 consists of 13 residues. V was pared by 7 bases and J by 3 bases, with 12 bases between. Germline V CDR1 and CDR2: SNHLY, FYNNEI. Written as DNA, the CDR3 is TGTGCCAGCACGACGGACAGCGACACTGAAGCTTTCTTT. It specifies CASTTDSDTEAFF. The whole variable domain, filled in from reference TRBV2 and TRBJ1-1, reads EPEVTQTPSHQVTQMGQEVILRCVPISNHLYFYWYRQILGQKVEFLVSFYNNEISEKSEIFDDQFSVERPDGSNFTLKIRSTKLEDSAMYFCASTTDSDTEAFFGQGTRLTVV.